The following is a T cell receptor (beta chain) sequence with its context. Its specificity is not known. The data originate from a study of cytomegalovirus exposure and HLA in healthy donors. Points from the study as a whole: The tendency of first-cohort TCR clusters to co-occur in the 90 to 150 validation repertoires was the finding of a later analysis. Most TCR sequences were rare, but some public TCRs occurred in many donors. Researchers reported that a few CMV-associated chains were confirmed in vitro as CMV antigen-specific.

Produced via immunoSEQ multiplex PCR; TCRdb's table is partial and in-frame only. The sample holds about 120,000 clones, 89% seen once. Germline V lookup: CDR1 SGHAT, CDR2 FQNNGV. This CDR3 is 15 amino acids long. V lost 4 bases to trimming and J lost 0 bases; unmatched junction nucleotides: 4. The sample was PBMCs. This receptor was identified in a woman in her late teens or twenties in good health and CMV-seronegative. This chain uses TRBV11-2 with TRBJ2-3, with 7 bases identical to TRBD1. CDR3 DNA: TGTGCCAGCAGCTCGGGGACAGACAGCACAGATACGCAGTATTTT. Translation: CASSSGTDSTDTQYF.